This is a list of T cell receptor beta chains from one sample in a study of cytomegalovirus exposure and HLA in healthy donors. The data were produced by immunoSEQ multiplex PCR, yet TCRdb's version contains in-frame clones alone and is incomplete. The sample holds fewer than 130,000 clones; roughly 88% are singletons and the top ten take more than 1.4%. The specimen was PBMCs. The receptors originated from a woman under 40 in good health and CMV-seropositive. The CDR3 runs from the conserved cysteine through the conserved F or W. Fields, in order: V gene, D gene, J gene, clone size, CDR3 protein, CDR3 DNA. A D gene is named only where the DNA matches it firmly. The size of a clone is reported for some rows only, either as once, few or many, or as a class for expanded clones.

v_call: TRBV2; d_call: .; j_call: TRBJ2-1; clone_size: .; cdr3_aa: CASSEKLVYYNEQFF; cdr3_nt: TGTGCCAGCAGTGAAAAGCTGGTTTACTACAATGAGCAGTTCTTC
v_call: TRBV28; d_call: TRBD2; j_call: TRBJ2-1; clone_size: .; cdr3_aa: CALGGRNEQFF; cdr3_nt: TGTGCCTTGGGCGGGAGGAATGAGCAGTTCTTC
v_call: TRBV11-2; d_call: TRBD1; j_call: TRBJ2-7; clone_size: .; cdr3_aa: CASSPGQEFPYEQYF; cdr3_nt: TGTGCCAGCAGCCCAGGACAGGAGTTTCCCTACGAGCAGTACTTC
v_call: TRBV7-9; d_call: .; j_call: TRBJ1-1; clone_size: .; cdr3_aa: CASSLVGGATEAFF; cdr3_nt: TGTGCCAGCAGCTTAGTTGGGGGGGCCACTGAAGCTTTCTTT
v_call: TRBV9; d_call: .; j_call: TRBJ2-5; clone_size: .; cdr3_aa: CASSVGRRETQYF; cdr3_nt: TGTGCCAGCAGCGTAGGGAGGAGGGAGACCCAGTACTTC
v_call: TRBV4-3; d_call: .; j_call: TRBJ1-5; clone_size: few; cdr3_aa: CASSQDHGGVQPQHF; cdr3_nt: TGCGCCAGCAGCCAAGACCACGGGGGGGTCCAGCCCCAGCATTTT
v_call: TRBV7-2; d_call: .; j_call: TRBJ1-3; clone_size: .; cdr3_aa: CASSLGLGNTIYF; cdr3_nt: TGTGCCAGCAGCCTGGGCCTTGGAAACACCATATATTTT
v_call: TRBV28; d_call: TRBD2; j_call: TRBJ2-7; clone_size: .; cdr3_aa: CASSPSGTTYEQYF; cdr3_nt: TGTGCCAGCAGTCCTTCCGGGACTACCTACGAGCAGTACTTC
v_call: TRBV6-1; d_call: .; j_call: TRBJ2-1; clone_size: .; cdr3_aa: CASSDWQGGYNEQFF; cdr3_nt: TGTGCCAGCAGTGATTGGCAGGGGGGATACAATGAGCAGTTCTTC
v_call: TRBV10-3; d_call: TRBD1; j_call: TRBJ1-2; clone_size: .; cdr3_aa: CAIRQGESGYTF; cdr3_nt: TGTGCCATCCGACAGGGAGAGAGTGGCTACACCTTC
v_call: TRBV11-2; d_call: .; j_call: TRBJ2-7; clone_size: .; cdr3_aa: CASSLRQGYEQYF; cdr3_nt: TGTGCCAGCAGCTTAAGACAAGGCTACGAGCAGTACTTC
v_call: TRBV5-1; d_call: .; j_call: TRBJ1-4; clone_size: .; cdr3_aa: CASSPSTNEKLFF; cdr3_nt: TGCGCCAGCAGCCCGTCAACTAATGAAAAACTGTTTTTT
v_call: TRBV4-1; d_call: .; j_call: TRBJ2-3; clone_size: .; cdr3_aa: CASSQLQGVSTDTQYF; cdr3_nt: TGCGCCAGCAGCCAACTGCAGGGTGTGTCAACAGATACGCAGTATTTT
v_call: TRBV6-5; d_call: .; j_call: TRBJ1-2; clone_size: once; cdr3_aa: CASSPRLMGYGYTF; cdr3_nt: TGTGCCAGCTCGCCGCGGCTTATGGGTTATGGCTACACCTTC
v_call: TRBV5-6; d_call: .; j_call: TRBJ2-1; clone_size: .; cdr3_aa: CASSLLLEQRSYNEQFF; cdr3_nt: TGTGCCAGCAGCCTCTTACTGGAGCAGCGCTCCTACAATGAGCAGTTCTTC
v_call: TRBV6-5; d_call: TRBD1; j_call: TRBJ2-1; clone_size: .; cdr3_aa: CASSKRDRGYNEQFF; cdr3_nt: TGTGCCAGCAGTAAACGGGACAGGGGGTACAATGAGCAGTTCTTC
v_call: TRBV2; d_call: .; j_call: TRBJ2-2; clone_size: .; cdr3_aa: CATRQDANTGELFF; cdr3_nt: TGTGCCACCCGACAGGACGCGAACACCGGGGAGCTGTTTTTT
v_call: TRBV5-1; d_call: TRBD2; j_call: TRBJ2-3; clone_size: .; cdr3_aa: CASSSGLAGGRTDTQYF; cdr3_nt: TGCGCCAGCAGCTCAGGACTAGCGGGAGGACGCACAGATACGCAGTATTTT